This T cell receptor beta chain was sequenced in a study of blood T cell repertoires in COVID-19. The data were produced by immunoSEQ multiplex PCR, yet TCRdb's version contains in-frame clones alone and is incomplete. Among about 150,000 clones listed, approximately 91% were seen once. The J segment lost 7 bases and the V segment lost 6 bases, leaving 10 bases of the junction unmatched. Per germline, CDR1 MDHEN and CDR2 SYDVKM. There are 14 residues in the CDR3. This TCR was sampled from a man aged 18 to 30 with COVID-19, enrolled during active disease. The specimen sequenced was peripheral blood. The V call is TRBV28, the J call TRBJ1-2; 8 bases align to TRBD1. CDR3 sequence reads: CASSQGQGGFGYTF. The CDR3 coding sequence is TGTGCCAGCAGCCAAGGACAGGGCGGGTTTGGCTACACCTTC.